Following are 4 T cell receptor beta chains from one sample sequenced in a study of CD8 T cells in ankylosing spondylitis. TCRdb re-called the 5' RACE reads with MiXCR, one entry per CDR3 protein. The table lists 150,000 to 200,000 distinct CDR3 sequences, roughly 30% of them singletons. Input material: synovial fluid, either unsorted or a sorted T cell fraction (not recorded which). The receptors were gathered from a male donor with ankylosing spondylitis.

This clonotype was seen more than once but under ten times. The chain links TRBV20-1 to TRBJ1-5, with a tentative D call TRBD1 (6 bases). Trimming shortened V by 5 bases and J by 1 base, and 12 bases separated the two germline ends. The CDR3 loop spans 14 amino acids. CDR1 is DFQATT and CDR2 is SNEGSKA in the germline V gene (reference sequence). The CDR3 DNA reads TGCAGTGCTGCCACAGGGATGAGCAATCAGCCCCAGCATTTT. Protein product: CSAATGMSNQPQHF.

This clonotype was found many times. CDR3 region: CASSQGPQGGSYGYTF. CDR3 nucleotide sequence: TGTGCCAGCAGCCAAGGGCCCCAGGGGGGATCCTATGGCTACACCTTC. The genes are TRBV3-1 and TRBJ1-2; the match to TRBD1 covers 7 bases. Losses at the gene ends were 1 base for V and 4 bases for J; bases not matched to a gene: 9. CDR3 length: 16 amino acids. Germline CDR1 reads LGHDT; CDR2 reads YNNKEL (reference sequence).

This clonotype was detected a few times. CDR3 sequence reads: CASSFQGAPKNIQYF. DNA of the CDR3: TGTGCCAGCAGTTTTCAAGGGGCCCCCAAAAACATTCAGTACTTC. The chain employs TRBV12-3 or TRBV12-4 and TRBJ2-4; D might be TRBD1 (5 bases). CDR3 length: 15 residues. V was clipped by 3 bases and J by 2 bases, with 11 bases between them.

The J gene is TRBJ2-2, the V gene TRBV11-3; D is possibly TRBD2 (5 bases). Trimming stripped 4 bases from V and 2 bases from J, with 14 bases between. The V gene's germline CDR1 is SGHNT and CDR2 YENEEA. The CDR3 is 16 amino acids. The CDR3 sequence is CASSSEGTFNTGELFF. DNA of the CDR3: TGTGCCAGCAGCTCAGAGGGCACGTTCAACACCGGGGAGCTGTTTTTT.